The TCR beta chain described here comes from a study of T cells after yellow fever vaccination (dated by TCRdb to between 2018 and 2021). The study in broad terms: The SMART-Seq v4 Ultra Low Input RNA kit was used to prepare libraries from fractions with low cell numbers. To track T-cell clones before and after primary and booster YFV17D yellow fever vaccination, bulk TCR alpha and beta repertoires were sequenced longitudinally. The cohort comprised two healthy male donors, one aged 18 to 30 and one aged 30 to 40 years. Blood was drawn at multiple timepoints before and after primary and secondary immunization, with bulk PBMC replicates and cell subsets isolated. The research as a whole found: Compared with the primary T-cell response, the secondary T-cell response was faster but weaker, reaching its peak on day 5 rather than on day 15. After the booster, most of the clones that had expanded following primary vaccination were detected again (roughly 96% of CD4 and roughly 90% of CD8), which suggests that memory was broadly maintained. A small fraction of clonotypes appeared in both the CD4 and CD8 compartments, likely as a result of convergent recombination. Because the study included only two donors, the extent to which the findings can be generalized is limited. Computational filtering was needed because FACS-sorted repertoires could contain abundant contaminating clonotypes from the bulk population.

TCR cDNA was synthesized by 5'RACE template switching, which introduced a universal primer site and unique molecular identifiers. cDNA synthesis was primed from both the TCR alpha and TCR beta constant segments. Library amplification used two PCR steps, and the second PCR step added sample barcodes and sequencing adapters. Sequencing of the libraries was done on either Illumina HiSeq 2500 (2x100 bp) or NovaSeq (2x150 bp). Concerning the study's data processing: Demultiplexing of reads and collapsing into UMI consensus sequences were performed with MIGEC, and V(D)J alignment was carried out with MiXCR. Vaccine-responding clonotypes were defined with edgeR using replicate PBMC samples, requiring FDR below 0.01 and a log2 fold change above 5 up to day 15. Bulk clonotypes were assigned CD4 or CD8 identity according to which sequenced CD4 or CD8 repertoire held them at higher abundance. TCRdb reprocessing: public reads trimmed at Q25 with fastp, clones called with MiXCR, in-frame beta chains kept. Rows are combined by CDR3 protein, so each entry shows the most common genes and DNA. The V and J calls come from TCRdb's annotation, not from the publication. The sample yields under 400,000 distinct CDR3 sequences; 9.5% to 13% were counted once. The biggest ten clones account for 18% of the sample.

In its sample, this clonotype was seen a few times. Its recognized antigen is unknown. No qualities accompany the bases; no much larger clone lies one base away. What the treatment or condition label conveys for this sample: live attenuated yellow fever vaccine strain. At each blood-draw timepoint, two biological replicates of bulk PBMCs were obtained. PBMCs were isolated from peripheral blood using a standard Ficoll-Paque protocol. TriZol was used to extract RNA from bulk PBMCs, CD4 and CD8 fractions, and dextramer-positive and dextramer-negative fractions. The origin of this receptor is a man aged 18 to 30 who received the YFV17D yellow fever vaccine. The material was PBMCs, obtained on the day of the first yellow fever vaccination.

The DNA sequence is as follows: TGCGCCAGCAGCTTCGGGGAGGTGGGCACTGAAGCTTTCTTT. It codes for CASSFGEVGTEAFF. The sequence links TRBV5-1 to TRBJ1-1; the D gene remains uncertain. Trimming costs V 2 bases and J 4 bases, and their ends lie 12 bases apart. CDR1 SGHRS and CDR2 YFSETQ are derived from the germline V gene. CDR3 length: 14 amino acids, cysteine to phenylalanine. Only the CDR3 DNA stays, 42 bases, in frame from base 1.